The rows below give T cell receptor beta chains drawn from one sample of a study of CD8 T cells in Susac syndrome. TCRdb analysed the immunoSEQ multiplex PCR reads with MiXCR anew, one entry per CDR3 protein. The sample records 80,000 to 90,000 distinct CDR3 sequences, about 95% being singletons. Input material: CD8+ T cells from PBMCs. Receptors originate from a human donor with Susac syndrome. The CDR3 runs from the conserved cysteine through the conserved F or W. Each record gives: D gene, J gene, clone size, V gene, CDR3 protein, CDR3 DNA. D genes are given only for firm matches. Size tells how often a clone was seen (once, few, many) or the class of an expanded clone, and some rows leave it out.

>TRBD2|TRBJ2-1|-|TRBV7-9
CASSLGLAAYNEQFF
TGTGCCAGCAGCTTAGGACTAGCGGCCTACAATGAGCAGTTCTTC
>-|TRBJ2-1|-|TRBV25-1
CASSDPLGRVYNEQFF
TGTGCCAGCAGTGATCCTCTAGGGCGAGTCTACAATGAGCAGTTCTTC
>-|TRBJ1-2|-|TRBV5-4
CASSLGDGDGYTF
TGTGCCAGCAGCTTGGGTGATGGTGATGGCTACACCTTC
>-|TRBJ2-1|-|TRBV9
CASSVAGAGGYNEQFF
TGTGCCAGCAGCGTAGCAGGCGCAGGAGGGTACAATGAGCAGTTCTTC
>TRBD2|TRBJ2-7|-|TRBV7-9
CASSDSSGHEQYF
TGTGCCAGCAGCGACAGTAGCGGGCACGAGCAGTACTTC
>-|TRBJ1-1|-|TRBV28
CASSLRLPGNTEAFF
TGTGCCAGCAGTTTACGCTTACCGGGGAACACTGAAGCTTTCTTT
>-|TRBJ1-1|-|TRBV3-1
CASSRTGVNTEAFF
TGTGCCAGCAGCCGCACGGGGGTGAACACTGAAGCTTTCTTT
>-|TRBJ2-5|-|TRBV3-1
CASSQGARQETQYF
TGTGCCAGCAGCCAAGGCGCCAGACAAGAGACCCAGTACTTC
>-|TRBJ2-7|-|TRBV9
CASSVGASEQYF
TGTGCCAGCAGCGTAGGGGCATCCGAGCAGTACTTC
>-|TRBJ2-2|-|TRBV3-1
CASSPRGQPTGELFF
TGTGCCAGCAGCCCTCGGGGCCAGCCCACCGGGGAGCTGTTTTTT
>-|TRBJ1-2|-|TRBV19
CASSPGDGYTF
TGTGCCAGTAGCCCAGGGGATGGCTACACCTTC
>-|TRBJ2-7|-|TRBV5-4
CASSSTGDYEQYF
TGTGCCAGCAGTAGCACCGGGGACTACGAGCAGTACTTC
>-|TRBJ2-3|-|TRBV4-1
CASSQGSASTDTQYF
TGCGCCAGCAGCCAAGGATCCGCGAGCACAGATACGCAGTATTTT
>TRBD1|TRBJ2-5|-|TRBV14
CASSQETGGQETQYF
TGTGCCAGCAGCCAAGAAACAGGGGGTCAAGAGACCCAGTACTTC
>-|TRBJ2-6|-|TRBV12-3/TRBV12-4
CASLPQDSGANVLTF
TGTGCCAGTTTACCACAGGACTCTGGGGCCAACGTCCTGACTTTC
>-|TRBJ2-2|once|TRBV28
CASSFQDSLNTGELFF
TGTGCCAGCAGTTTCCAGGACAGTCTGAACACCGGGGAGCTGTTTTTT
>-|TRBJ1-1|once|TRBV5-6
CASSFGGGEAFF
TGTGCCAGCAGCTTCGGAGGGGGTGAAGCTTTCTTT
>TRBD1|TRBJ1-4|-|TRBV4-1
CASSQARGAGEKLFF
TGCGCCAGCAGCCAGGCCAGGGGGGCCGGTGAAAAACTGTTTTTT
>-|TRBJ1-2|-|TRBV13
CASSLGRDNYGYTF
TGTGCCAGCAGCTTAGGACGGGATAACTATGGCTACACCTTC
>TRBD1|TRBJ1-1|-|TRBV7-9
CASSLGQGVTEAFF
TGTGCCAGCAGCTTAGGGCAGGGGGTCACTGAAGCTTTCTTT
>-|TRBJ2-3|-|TRBV2
CASSEPTDTQYF
TGTGCCAGCAGTGAGCCAACGGATACGCAGTATTTT
>-|TRBJ1-3|-|TRBV30
CAWSHLGDTIYF
TGTGCCTGGAGCCATTTGGGGGACACCATATATTTT
>-|TRBJ2-5|-|TRBV7-9
CASSSPGWETQYF
TGTGCCAGCAGCTCCCCCGGGTGGGAGACCCAGTACTTC
>-|TRBJ2-3|-|TRBV6-5
CASSYSSGRGTDTQYF
TGTGCCAGCAGTTACTCGTCGGGACGTGGAACAGATACGCAGTATTTT
>TRBD1|TRBJ2-1|-|TRBV9
CASSVEGQGTEQFF
TGTGCCAGCAGCGTAGAGGGACAGGGGACTGAGCAGTTCTTC
>-|TRBJ1-5|-|TRBV7-8
CASSLGAGPNQPQHF
TGTGCCAGCAGCTTAGGGGCAGGTCCAAATCAGCCCCAGCATTTT
>-|TRBJ2-1|-|TRBV5-6
CASSLMASEQFF
TGTGCCAGCAGCTTGATGGCCTCTGAGCAGTTCTTC
>-|TRBJ1-2|-|TRBV7-8
CASSHRDGDYGYTF
TGTGCCAGCAGCCACCGGGACGGAGACTATGGCTACACCTTC
>-|TRBJ2-1|-|TRBV2
CASSEAVTSYNEQFF
TGTGCCAGCAGTGAAGCTGTGACTAGCTACAATGAGCAGTTCTTC
>TRBD2|TRBJ2-3|-|TRBV3-1
CASSMTSGRSDTQYF
TGTGCCAGCAGCATGACTAGCGGGAGGTCAGATACGCAGTATTTT
>-|TRBJ1-1|-|TRBV30
CAWSVGEGRGAFF
TGTGCCTGGAGTGTAGGGGAGGGTCGGGGAGCTTTCTTT
>-|TRBJ1-5|-|TRBV4-1
CASSQQHNQPQHF
TGCGCCAGCAGCCAGCAGCACAATCAGCCCCAGCATTTT
>TRBD2|TRBJ2-1|-|TRBV7-9
CASSSLAGDYNEQFF
TGTGCCAGCAGTTCCCTAGCGGGAGACTACAATGAGCAGTTCTTC
>TRBD1|TRBJ1-1|-|TRBV12-3/TRBV12-4
CASSSGQGLDTEAFF
TGTGCCAGCAGTTCGGGACAGGGGTTGGACACTGAAGCTTTCTTT
>TRBD1|TRBJ2-3|-|TRBV9
CASSAGTGAPDTQYF
TGTGCCAGCAGCGCCGGGACAGGGGCCCCAGATACGCAGTATTTT
>TRBD1|TRBJ2-7|-|TRBV4-1
CASSQEEEAGQGDYEQYF
TGCGCCAGCAGCCAAGAGGAGGAAGCCGGACAGGGTGACTACGAGCAGTACTTC